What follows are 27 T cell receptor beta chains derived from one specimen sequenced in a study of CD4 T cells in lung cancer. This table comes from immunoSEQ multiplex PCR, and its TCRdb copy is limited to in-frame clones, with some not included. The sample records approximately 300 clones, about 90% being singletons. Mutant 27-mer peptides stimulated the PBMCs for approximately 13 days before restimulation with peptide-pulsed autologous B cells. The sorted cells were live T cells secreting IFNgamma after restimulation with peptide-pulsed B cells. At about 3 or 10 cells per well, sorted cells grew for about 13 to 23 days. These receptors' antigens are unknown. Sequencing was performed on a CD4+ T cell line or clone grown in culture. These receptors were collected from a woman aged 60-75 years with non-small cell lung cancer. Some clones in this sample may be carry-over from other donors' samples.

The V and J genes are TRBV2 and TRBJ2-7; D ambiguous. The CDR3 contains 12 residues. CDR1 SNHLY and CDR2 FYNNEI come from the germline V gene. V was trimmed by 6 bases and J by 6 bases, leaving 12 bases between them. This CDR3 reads CASSSFSAEQYF. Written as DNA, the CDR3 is TGTGCCAGCAGCAGCTTTTCTGCCGAGCAGTACTTC.

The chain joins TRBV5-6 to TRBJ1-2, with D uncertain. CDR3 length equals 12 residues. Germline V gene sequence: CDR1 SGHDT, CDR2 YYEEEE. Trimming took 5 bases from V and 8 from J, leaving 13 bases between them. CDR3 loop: CASRLQLTGYTF. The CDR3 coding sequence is TGTGCCAGCAGACTTCAGCTGACAGGCTACACCTTC.

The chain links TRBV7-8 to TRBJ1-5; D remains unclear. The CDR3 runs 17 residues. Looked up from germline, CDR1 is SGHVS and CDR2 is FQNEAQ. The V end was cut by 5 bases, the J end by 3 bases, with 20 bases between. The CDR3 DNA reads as TGTGCCAGCAGCCCCTCCCAGCAGGCAGAACCCAATCAGCCCCAGCATTTT. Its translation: CASSPSQQAEPNQPQHF.

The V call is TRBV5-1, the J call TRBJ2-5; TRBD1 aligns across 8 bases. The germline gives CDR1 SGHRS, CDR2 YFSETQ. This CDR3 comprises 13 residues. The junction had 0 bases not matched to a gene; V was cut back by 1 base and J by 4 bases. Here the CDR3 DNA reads TGCGCCAGCAGCTTGACAGGGGGAGAGACCCAGTACTTC. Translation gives CASSLTGGETQYF. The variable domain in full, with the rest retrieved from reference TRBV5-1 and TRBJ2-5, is KAGVTQTPRYLIKTRGQQVTLSCSPISGHRSVSWYQQTPGQGLQFLFEYFSETQRNKGNFPGRFSGRQFSNSRSEMNVSTLELGDSALYLCASSLTGGETQYFGPGTRLLVL.

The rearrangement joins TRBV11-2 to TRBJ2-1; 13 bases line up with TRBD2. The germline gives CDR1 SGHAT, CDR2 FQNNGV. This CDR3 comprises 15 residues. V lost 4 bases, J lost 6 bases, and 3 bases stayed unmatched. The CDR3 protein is CASSSLAGGINEQFF. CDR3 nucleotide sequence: TGTGCCAGCAGCTCACTAGCGGGGGGGATCAATGAGCAGTTCTTC.

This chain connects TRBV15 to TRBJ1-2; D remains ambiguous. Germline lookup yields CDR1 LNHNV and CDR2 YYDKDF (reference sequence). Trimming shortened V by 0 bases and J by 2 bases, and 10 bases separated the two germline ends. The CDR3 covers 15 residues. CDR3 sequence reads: CATSRESHQNYGYTF. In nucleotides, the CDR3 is TGTGCCACCAGCAGAGAGTCCCATCAAAACTATGGCTACACCTTC. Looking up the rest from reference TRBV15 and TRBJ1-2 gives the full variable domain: DAMVIQNPRYQVTQFGKPVTLSCSQTLNHNVMYWYQQKSSQAPKLLFHYYDKDFNNEADTPDNFQSRRPNTSFCFLDIRSPGLGDTAMYLCATSRESHQNYGYTFGSGTRLTVV.

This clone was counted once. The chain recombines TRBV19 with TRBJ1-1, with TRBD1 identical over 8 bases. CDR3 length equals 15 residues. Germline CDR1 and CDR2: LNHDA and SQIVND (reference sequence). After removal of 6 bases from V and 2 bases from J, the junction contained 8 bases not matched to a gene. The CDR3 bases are TGTGCCAGTAGCCCTCGGGACAGGTCAAACACTGAAGCTTTCTTT. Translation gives CASSPRDRSNTEAFF.

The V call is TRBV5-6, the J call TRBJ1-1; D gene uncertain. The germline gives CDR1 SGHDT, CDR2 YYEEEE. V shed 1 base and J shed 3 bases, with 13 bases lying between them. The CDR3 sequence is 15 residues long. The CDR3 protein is CASSLWTGSHTEAFF. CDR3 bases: TGTGCCAGCAGCTTGTGGACCGGCAGCCACACTGAAGCTTTCTTT.

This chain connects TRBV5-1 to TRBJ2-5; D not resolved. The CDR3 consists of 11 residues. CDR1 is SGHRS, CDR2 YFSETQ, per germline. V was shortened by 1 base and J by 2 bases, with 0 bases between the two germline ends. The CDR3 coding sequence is TGCGCCAGCAGCTTGCAAGAGACCCAGTACTTC. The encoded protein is CASSLQETQYF.

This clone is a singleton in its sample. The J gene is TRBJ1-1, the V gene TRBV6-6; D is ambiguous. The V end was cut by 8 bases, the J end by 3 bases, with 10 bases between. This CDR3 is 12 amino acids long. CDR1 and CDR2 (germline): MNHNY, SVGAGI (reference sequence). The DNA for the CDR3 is TGTGCCAGCCTTGAGAGATACACTGAAGCTTTCTTT. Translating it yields CASLERYTEAFF.

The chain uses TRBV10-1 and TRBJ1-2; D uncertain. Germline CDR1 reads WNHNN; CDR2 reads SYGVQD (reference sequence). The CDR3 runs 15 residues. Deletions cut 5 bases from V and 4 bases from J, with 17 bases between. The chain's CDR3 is CASSTNSRKTYGYTF. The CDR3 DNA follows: TGCGCCAGCAGTACTAACTCGCGAAAGACCTATGGCTACACCTTC.

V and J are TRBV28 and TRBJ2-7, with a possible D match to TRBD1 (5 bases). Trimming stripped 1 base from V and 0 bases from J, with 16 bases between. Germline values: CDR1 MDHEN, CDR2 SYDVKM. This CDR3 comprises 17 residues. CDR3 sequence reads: CASSLFLSRGISYEQYF. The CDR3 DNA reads TGTGCCAGCAGTTTATTTTTATCTAGGGGAATCTCCTACGAGCAGTACTTC.

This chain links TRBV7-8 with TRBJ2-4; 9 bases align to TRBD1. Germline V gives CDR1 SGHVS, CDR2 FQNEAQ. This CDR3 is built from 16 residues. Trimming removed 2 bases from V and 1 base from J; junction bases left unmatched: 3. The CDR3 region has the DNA TGTGCCAGCAGCTTAAGGACAGGGGCCGCCAAAAACATTCAGTACTTC. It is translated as CASSLRTGAAKNIQYF.

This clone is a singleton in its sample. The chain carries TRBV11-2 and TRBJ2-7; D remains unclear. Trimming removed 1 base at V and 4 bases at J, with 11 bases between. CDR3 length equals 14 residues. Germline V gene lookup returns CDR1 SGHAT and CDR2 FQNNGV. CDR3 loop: CASSLVSRMYEQYF. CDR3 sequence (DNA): TGTGCCAGCAGCTTAGTCTCGCGCATGTACGAGCAGTACTTC.

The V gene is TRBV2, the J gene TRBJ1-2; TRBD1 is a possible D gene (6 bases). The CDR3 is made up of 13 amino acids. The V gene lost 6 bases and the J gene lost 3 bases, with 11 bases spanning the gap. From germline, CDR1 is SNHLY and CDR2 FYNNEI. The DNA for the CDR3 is TGTGCCAGCAGCCGGGACATTGACTATGGCTACACCTTC. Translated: CASSRDIDYGYTF.

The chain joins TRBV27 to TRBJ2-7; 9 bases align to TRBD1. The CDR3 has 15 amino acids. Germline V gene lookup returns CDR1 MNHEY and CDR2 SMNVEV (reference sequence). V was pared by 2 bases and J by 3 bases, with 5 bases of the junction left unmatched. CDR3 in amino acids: CASSLNRGPFYEQYF. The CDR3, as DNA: TGTGCCAGCAGTTTAAACAGGGGGCCTTTCTACGAGCAGTACTTC.

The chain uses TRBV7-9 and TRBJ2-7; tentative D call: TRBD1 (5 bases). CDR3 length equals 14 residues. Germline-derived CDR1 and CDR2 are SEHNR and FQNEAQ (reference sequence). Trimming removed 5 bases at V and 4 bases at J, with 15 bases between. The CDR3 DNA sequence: TGTGCCAGCAGCGCAACAGGATATTCTTACGAGCAGTACTTC. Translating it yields CASSATGYSYEQYF.

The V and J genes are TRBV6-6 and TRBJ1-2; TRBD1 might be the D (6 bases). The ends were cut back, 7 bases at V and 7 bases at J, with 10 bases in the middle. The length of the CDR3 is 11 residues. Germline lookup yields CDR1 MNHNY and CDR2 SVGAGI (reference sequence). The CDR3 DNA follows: TGTGCCAGCAAGGGGGATTTTGGCTACACCTTC. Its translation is CASKGDFGYTF.

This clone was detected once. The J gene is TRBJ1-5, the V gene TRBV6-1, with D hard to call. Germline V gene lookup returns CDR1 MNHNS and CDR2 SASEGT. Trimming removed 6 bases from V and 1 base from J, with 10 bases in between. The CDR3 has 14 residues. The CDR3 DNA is TGTGCCAGCAGATCCCACGGAAGCAATCAGCCCCAGCATTTT. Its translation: CASRSHGSNQPQHF.

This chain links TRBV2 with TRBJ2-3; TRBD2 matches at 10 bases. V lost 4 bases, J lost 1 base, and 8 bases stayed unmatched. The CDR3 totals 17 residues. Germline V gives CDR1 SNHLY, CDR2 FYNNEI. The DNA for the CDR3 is TGTGCCAGCAGTGTAAAGCGGGAGGGCTGGGGCACAGATACGCAGTATTTT. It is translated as CASSVKREGWGTDTQYF.

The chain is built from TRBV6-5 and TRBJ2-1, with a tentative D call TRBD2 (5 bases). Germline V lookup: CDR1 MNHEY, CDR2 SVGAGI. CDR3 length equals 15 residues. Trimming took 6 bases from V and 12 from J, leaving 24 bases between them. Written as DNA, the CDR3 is TGTGCCAGCAGGGACGGGGAGTACACAGACCTAGGGCAGTTCTTC. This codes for CASRDGEYTDLGQFF.

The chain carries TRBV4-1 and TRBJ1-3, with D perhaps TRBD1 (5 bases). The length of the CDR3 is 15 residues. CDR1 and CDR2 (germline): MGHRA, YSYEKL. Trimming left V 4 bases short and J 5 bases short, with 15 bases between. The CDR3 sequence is CASSPDRDPRNTIYF. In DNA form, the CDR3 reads TGCGCCAGCAGCCCAGACCGGGACCCTCGAAACACCATATATTTT.

The CDR3 nucleotides are TGCGCCAGCAGCCACCTAGGACTAGCGGGTTCCTACGAGCAGTACTTC. This encodes CASSHLGLAGSYEQYF. The chain employs TRBV4-1 and TRBJ2-7; TRBD2 matches at 11 bases. The CDR3 consists of 16 residues. V lost 3 bases to trimming and J lost 1 base; unmatched junction nucleotides: 5. The germline V gene has CDR1 MGHRA and CDR2 YSYEKL.

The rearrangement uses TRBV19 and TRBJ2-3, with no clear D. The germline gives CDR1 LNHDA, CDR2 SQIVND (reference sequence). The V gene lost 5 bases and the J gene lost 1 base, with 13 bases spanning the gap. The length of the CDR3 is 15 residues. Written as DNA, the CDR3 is TGTGCCAGTAGTCCGTCTGACCTCCGCACAGATACGCAGTATTTT. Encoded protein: CASSPSDLRTDTQYF.

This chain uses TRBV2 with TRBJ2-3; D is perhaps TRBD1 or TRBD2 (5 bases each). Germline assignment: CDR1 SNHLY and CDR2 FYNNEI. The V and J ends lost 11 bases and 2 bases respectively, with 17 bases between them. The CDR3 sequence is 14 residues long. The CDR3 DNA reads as TGTGCCTGGGGGAGAATCTCGTCCACAGATACGCAGTATTTT. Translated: CAWGRISSTDTQYF.

This chain's CDR3 is CASSLISGGPHLLSNTEAFF. The CDR3 DNA reads TGTGCCAGCAGCTTAATCTCAGGGGGTCCCCATTTACTTTCGAACACTGAAGCTTTCTTT. The genes are TRBV13 and TRBJ1-1, with TRBD1 identical over 7 bases. The CDR3 spans 20 residues. Germline V gene sequence: CDR1 PRHDT, CDR2 FYEKMQ (reference sequence). V was clipped by 2 bases and J by 1 base; unmatched bases: 19.

CDR3 coding DNA: TGTGCCAGCAGCTTTAGCTACGGGGGCTCCTATAATTCACCCCTCCACTTT. Translation: CASSFSYGGSYNSPLHF. The chain has TRBV5-6 and TRBJ1-6; weak D call: TRBD1 (5 bases). Germline V gene data show CDR1 as SGHDT and CDR2 as YYEEEE. The CDR3 covers 17 residues. The V and J ends lost 2 bases and 0 bases respectively, with 12 bases between them.